The 21 T cell receptor beta chains listed next were all sequenced from one sample in a study of T cell changes during pregnancy in multiple sclerosis. Clones were sequenced by immunoSEQ multiplex PCR, and TCRdb holds only the in-frame ones, with some missing. This sample has 40,000 to 60,000 clones; over 90% occur once, and the top ten carry 0.5%. Sequenced material: CD4+ T cells from peripheral blood mononuclear cells, taken in the third trimester of pregnancy. These receptors came from a female donor with multiple sclerosis, enrolled in a pregnancy study.

The CDR3 DNA follows: TGTGCCAGCAAAGAGGGACAAGCTACTAAATCGAACACCGGGGAGCTGTTTTTT. It encodes CASKEGQATKSNTGELFF. The chain has TRBV12-1 and TRBJ2-2; the table's TRBD1 call for D was not verified on the DNA. TRBV12-1 is recorded as a pseudogene. The CDR3 is 18 residues long.

The genes are TRBV5-1 and TRBJ2-7, with D tentatively TRBD1 (5 bases). The CDR3 is made up of 14 amino acids. Germline CDR1 reads SGHRS; CDR2 reads YFSETQ. V was clipped by 3 bases and J by 0 bases, with 10 bases between them. The CDR3: CASSSSDTSYEQYF. In DNA form, the CDR3 reads TGCGCCAGCAGCTCCTCGGACACCTCCTACGAGCAGTACTTC.

V is TRBV6-5 and J is TRBJ2-6, with D possibly being TRBD1 (6 bases). V was trimmed by 0 bases and J by 0 bases, leaving 6 bases between them. This CDR3 is built from 16 residues. Germline V gene data show CDR1 as MNHEY and CDR2 as SVGAGI. The CDR3, as DNA: TGTGCCAGCAGTTACTCGGGGGCCTCTGGGGCCAACGTCCTGACTTTC. This encodes CASSYSGASGANVLTF.

The chain is built from TRBV6-1 and TRBJ2-3; 11 nucleotides match TRBD2. CDR1 is MNHNS and CDR2 is SASEGT in the germline V gene. J was trimmed by 5 bases and V by 0 bases; bases with no gene match: 7. This CDR3 spans 17 amino acids. In DNA, the CDR3 is TGTGCCAGCAGTGAAGCGGTAGCGGGGGGGCCCGAAGATACGCAGTATTTT. This translates into CASSEAVAGGPEDTQYF.

CDR3 in DNA: TGTGCCAGTGGGGGGGAGGGGGAACTGTTTTTT. Protein sequence: CASGGEGELFF. The chain couples TRBV2 to TRBJ1-4, with D possibly TRBD1 on 6 matching bases. Trimming removed 9 bases from V and 12 bases from J, with 14 bases in between. Germline V gene lookup returns CDR1 SNHLY and CDR2 FYNNEI. The CDR3 runs 11 residues.

The V call is TRBV7-9, the J call TRBJ2-2, with D tentatively TRBD2 (6 bases). This CDR3 is 14 amino acids long. Trimming took off 4 bases at V and 9 bases at J, with 15 bases between the two ends. Germline assignment: CDR1 SEHNR and CDR2 FQNEAQ (reference sequence). This CDR3 reads CASSSTTSSRELFF. In DNA, the CDR3 is TGTGCCAGCAGCTCCACGACTAGTTCTCGGGAGCTGTTTTTT.

The chain is built from TRBV5-1 and TRBJ1-1; TRBD1 aligns across 8 bases. This CDR3 comprises 15 residues. Trimming took 4 bases from V and 1 from J; bases not matched to a gene: 6. The germline gives CDR1 SGHRS, CDR2 YFSETQ. The chain's CDR3 is CASSPGQEWNTEAFF. The CDR3, as DNA: TGCGCCAGCAGCCCGGGACAGGAATGGAACACTGAAGCTTTCTTT.

This clone was seen only a few times. This chain joins TRBV5-4 and TRBJ2-7, with 7 bases lining up with TRBD1. This CDR3 is 15 amino acids long. The ends lost 3 bases at V and 6 bases at J; junction bases unmatched: 12. Germline CDR1 is SGHNT and CDR2 is YYREEE (reference sequence). The CDR3 protein is CASSSTGTAISEQYF. The DNA of the CDR3 is TGTGCCAGCAGCTCGACAGGGACCGCAATCTCCGAGCAGTACTTC.

CDR3 bases: TGTGCCAGCAGCGGGGCCAGTAGGGAGACCCAGTACTTC. Translating it yields CASSGASRETQYF. This chain uses TRBV9 with TRBJ2-5; D remains ambiguous. Germline V gene sequence: CDR1 SGDLS, CDR2 YYNGEE. The CDR3 runs to 13 residues. With 3 bases removed from V and 5 bases from J, the gap between germline ends came to 11 bases.

The chain couples TRBV7-9 to TRBJ2-1; perhaps TRBD2 as D (5 bases). V gave up 4 bases and J gave up 9 bases, with 19 bases separating them. The CDR3 spans 15 residues. Germline V gives CDR1 SEHNR, CDR2 FQNEAQ (reference sequence). In DNA, the CDR3 is TGTGCCAGCAGCTCCACCACCCCCCTAGAGGGTGAGCAGTTCTTC. Translated, it gives CASSSTTPLEGEQFF. Combining the CDR3 with reference TRBV7-9 and TRBJ2-1 gives the whole variable domain DTGVSQNPRHKITKRGQNVTFRCDPISEHNRLYWYRQTLGQGPEFLTYFQNEAQLEKSRLLSDRFSAERPKGSFSTLEIQRTEQGDSAMYLCASSSTTPLEGEQFFGPGTRLTVL.

J is TRBJ2-1 and V is TRBV25-1, with D possibly being TRBD1 (5 bases). This CDR3 is 15 amino acids long. V was cut by 5 bases and J by 0 bases, with 11 bases left in between. The V gene's germline CDR1 is MGHDK and CDR2 SYGVNS. The CDR3 is CASSKTGFSYNEQFF. CDR3 bases: TGTGCCAGCAGTAAAACAGGCTTCTCCTACAATGAGCAGTTCTTC.

The rearrangement uses TRBV14 and TRBJ1-6, with D uncertain. The V and J ends lost 3 bases and 10 bases respectively, with 13 bases between them. Per the germline V gene, CDR1 is SGHDN and CDR2 is FVKESK. This CDR3 contains 14 residues. CDR3 nucleotides: TGTGCCAGCAGCCATAGAGGAAACGGCTCACCCCTCCACTTT. Amino acid sequence: CASSHRGNGSPLHF.

The CDR3 nucleotides read TGTGCCAGCAGCACACTGCTCTCAGGGGGCAGGGGCTATGGCTACACCTTC. It translates to CASSTLLSGGRGYGYTF. The V gene is TRBV27, the J gene TRBJ1-2, with TRBD1 matching 8 bases. CDR1 MNHEY and CDR2 SMNVEV come from the germline V gene (reference sequence). This CDR3 contains 17 residues. The trim removed 6 bases at V and 4 bases at J, leaving 16 bases unmatched.

The chain has TRBV19 and TRBJ1-1; D is perhaps TRBD1 (6 bases). CDR1 and CDR2 (germline): LNHDA, SQIVND (reference sequence). V was pared by 3 bases and J by 5 bases, with 10 bases between. The CDR3 consists of 13 residues. This chain's CDR3 is CASSIRRGTEAFF. CDR3 in DNA: TGTGCCAGTAGTATTCGCAGGGGAACTGAAGCTTTCTTT.

The chain recombines TRBV5-1 with TRBJ1-1; TRBD1 matches at 11 bases. The CDR3 totals 19 residues. The J segment lost 5 bases and the V segment lost 2 bases, leaving 17 bases of the junction unmatched. Germline V gene sequence: CDR1 SGHRS, CDR2 YFSETQ. The DNA of the CDR3 is TGCGCCAGCAGCTTAGACACAACATTCCTTCGGGACAGGGGGACTGAAGCTTTCTTT. Amino acid sequence: CASSLDTTFLRDRGTEAFF.

The rearrangement uses TRBV6-6 and TRBJ1-1, with a weak D call TRBD1 (5 bases). With 8 bases removed from V and 1 base from J, the gap between germline ends came to 17 bases. The CDR3 covers 15 residues. Germline V CDR1 and CDR2: MNHNY, SVGAGI (reference sequence). The DNA of the CDR3 is TGTGCCAGCCTGGGGTGGGGGACTGGGAACACTGAAGCTTTCTTT. Translating gives CASLGWGTGNTEAFF.

The V and J genes are TRBV1 and TRBJ2-7; TRBD2 was called by the table and not checked on the DNA. TRBV1 is listed as a pseudogene. This CDR3 is built from 17 residues. The CDR3 is CTSSHRTSGGNTYEQYF. In DNA form, the CDR3 reads TGCACCAGCAGCCATCGGACTAGCGGGGGGAATACCTACGAGCAGTACTTC.

The CDR3 loop reads CASSHTVLAGYEQYF. CDR3 nucleotide sequence: TGCGCCAGCAGCCACACCGTACTAGCTGGCTACGAGCAGTACTTC. This chain uses TRBV4-1 with TRBJ2-7, with D possibly being TRBD2 (6 bases). CDR1 MGHRA and CDR2 YSYEKL come from the germline V gene. This CDR3 is built from 15 residues. V lost 3 bases and J lost 3, with 15 bases in between.

The genes are TRBV6-5 and TRBJ2-5; D remains unclear. Trimming took 6 bases from V and 5 from J, leaving 13 bases between them. There are 13 residues in the CDR3. Germline V gene sequence: CDR1 MNHEY, CDR2 SVGAGI. The CDR3 DNA follows: TGTGCCAGCAGCGGTCCCGGTCTGGAGACCCAGTACTTC. Amino acid sequence: CASSGPGLETQYF.

The chain couples TRBV9 to TRBJ2-7; weak D call: TRBD2 (7 bases). This CDR3 has 15 amino acids. Germline V CDR1 and CDR2: SGDLS, YYNGEE. Trimming pared 4 bases from V and 2 bases from J, leaving 16 bases between. The CDR3 nucleotides are TGTGCCAGCAGCTCAAGGGGGGGGACCGCCTACGAGCAGTACTTC. Translation gives CASSSRGGTAYEQYF.

The gene calls are TRBV30 and TRBJ2-7; TRBD1 matches at 7 bases. Per the germline V gene, CDR1 is GTSNPN and CDR2 is SVGIG (reference sequence). After removal of 5 bases from V and 2 bases from J, the junction contained 12 bases not matched to a gene. The CDR3 loop spans 15 amino acids. As DNA, the CDR3 is TGTGCCTGGTCCTCCGTTGACAGGGCCCCCTACGAGCAGTACTTC. Translated, it gives CAWSSVDRAPYEQYF.